This T cell receptor (beta chain) was identified in a study of blood T cell repertoires in COVID-19. With V trimmed by 1 base and J by 1 base, 3 bases remained unmatched. CDR3 length equals 15 residues. Germline CDR1 SGHRS, CDR2 YFSETQ. Methods used by the authors: Amplification of reference gene primers provided the estimated nucleated cell counts. TCRdb's copy holds only in-frame clones and misses some; the assay was immunoSEQ multiplex PCR. V and J calls and clone size are those listed in that table; D and trimming were worked out from the DNA. The sample lists 45,000 to 65,000 clones, about 90% occurring once.

This chain joins TRBV5-1 and TRBJ2-7, with 9 bases lining up with TRBD2. The sequence was collected from an elderly man in a cohort sampled during active COVID-19. The source material was peripheral blood. CDR3 nucleotides: TGCGCCAGCAGCTTGCCTAGCGGGATTTCCTACGAGCAGTACTTC. Translated, it gives CASSLPSGISYEQYF.